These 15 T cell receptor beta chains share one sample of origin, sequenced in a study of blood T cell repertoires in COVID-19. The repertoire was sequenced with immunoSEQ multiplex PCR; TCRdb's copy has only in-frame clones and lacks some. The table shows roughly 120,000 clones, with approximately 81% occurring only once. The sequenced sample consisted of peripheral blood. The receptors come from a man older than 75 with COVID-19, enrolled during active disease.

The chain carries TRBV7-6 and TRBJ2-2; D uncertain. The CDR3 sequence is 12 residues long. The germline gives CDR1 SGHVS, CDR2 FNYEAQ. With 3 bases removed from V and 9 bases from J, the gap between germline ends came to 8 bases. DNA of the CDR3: TGTGCCAGCAGCTTGACAACCTGGGAGCTGTTTTTT. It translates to CASSLTTWELFF.

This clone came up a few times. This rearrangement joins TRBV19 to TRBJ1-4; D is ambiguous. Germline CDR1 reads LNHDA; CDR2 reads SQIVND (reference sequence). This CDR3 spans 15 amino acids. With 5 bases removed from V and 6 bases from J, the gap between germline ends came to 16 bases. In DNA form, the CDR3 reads TGTGCCAGTAGTGGCACGGGTGCTTCGGATGAAAAACTGTTTTTT. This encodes CASSGTGASDEKLFF.

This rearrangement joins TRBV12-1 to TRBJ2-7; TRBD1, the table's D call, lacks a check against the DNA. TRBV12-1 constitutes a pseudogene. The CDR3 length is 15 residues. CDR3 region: CASSPQGTLLYEQYF. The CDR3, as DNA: TGTGCCAGCAGCCCACAGGGGACCCTCCTGTACGAGCAGTACTTC.

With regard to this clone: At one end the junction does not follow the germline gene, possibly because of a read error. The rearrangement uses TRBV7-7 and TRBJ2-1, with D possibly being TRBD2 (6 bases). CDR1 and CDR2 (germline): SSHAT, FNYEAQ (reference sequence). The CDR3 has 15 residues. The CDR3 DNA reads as TGTGCTAGCAGCTTAGGGACTTCCTCCTACAATGAGCAGTTCTTC. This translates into CASSLGTSSYNEQFF.

In nucleotides, the CDR3 is TGTGCCAGCAGCTTACGGGGGAAACTTAACAATGAGCAGTTCTTC. This encodes CASSLRGKLNNEQFF. The V call is TRBV11-3, the J call TRBJ2-1; tentative D call: TRBD2 (6 bases). Germline-derived CDR1 and CDR2 are SGHNT and YENEEA. The CDR3 contains 15 residues. V was pared by 2 bases and J by 5 bases, with 13 bases between.

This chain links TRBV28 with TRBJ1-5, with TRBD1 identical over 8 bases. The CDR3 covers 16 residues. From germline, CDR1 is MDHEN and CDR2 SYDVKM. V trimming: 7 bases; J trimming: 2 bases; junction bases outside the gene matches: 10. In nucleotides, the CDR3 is TGTGCCAGCACCCCTGGTGGGACAGGCGGCAATCAGCCCCAGCATTTT. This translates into CASTPGGTGGNQPQHF.

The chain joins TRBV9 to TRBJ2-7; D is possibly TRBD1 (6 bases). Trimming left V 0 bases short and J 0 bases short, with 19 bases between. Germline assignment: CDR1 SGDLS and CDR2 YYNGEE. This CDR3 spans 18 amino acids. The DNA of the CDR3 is TGTGCCAGCAGCGTAGATCCAGGGGTGGGGGATAGCTCCTACGAGCAGTACTTC. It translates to CASSVDPGVGDSSYEQYF.

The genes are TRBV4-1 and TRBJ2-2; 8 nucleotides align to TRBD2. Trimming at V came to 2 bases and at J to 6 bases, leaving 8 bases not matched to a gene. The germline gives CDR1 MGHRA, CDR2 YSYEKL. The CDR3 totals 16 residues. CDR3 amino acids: CASSQLGLGYPGELFF. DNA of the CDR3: TGCGCCAGCAGCCAATTGGGACTAGGGTACCCCGGGGAGCTGTTTTTT.

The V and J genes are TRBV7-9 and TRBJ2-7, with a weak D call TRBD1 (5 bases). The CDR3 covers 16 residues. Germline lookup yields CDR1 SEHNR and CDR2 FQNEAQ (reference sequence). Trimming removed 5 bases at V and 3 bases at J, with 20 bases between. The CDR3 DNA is TGTGCCAGCAGCCCGGGCGGACAAATCAGCGACTACGAGCAGTACTTC. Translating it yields CASSPGGQISDYEQYF.

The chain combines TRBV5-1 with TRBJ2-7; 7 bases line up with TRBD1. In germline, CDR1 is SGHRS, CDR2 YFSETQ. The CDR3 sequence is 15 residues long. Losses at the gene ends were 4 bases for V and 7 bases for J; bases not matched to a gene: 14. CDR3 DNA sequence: TGCGCCAGCAGCCCGAAGGGAAGACAGGGTGAGGAGCAGTACTTC. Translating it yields CASSPKGRQGEEQYF.

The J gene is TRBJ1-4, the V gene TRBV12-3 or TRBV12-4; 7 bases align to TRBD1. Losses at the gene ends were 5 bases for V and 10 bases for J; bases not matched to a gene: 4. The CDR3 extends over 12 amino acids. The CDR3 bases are TGTGCCAGCAGTCAGCAGGGGGGAAAACTGTTTTTT. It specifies CASSQQGGKLFF.

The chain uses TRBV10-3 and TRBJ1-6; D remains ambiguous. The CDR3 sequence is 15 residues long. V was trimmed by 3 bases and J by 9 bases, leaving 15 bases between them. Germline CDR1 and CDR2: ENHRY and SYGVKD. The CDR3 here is CAISDGGPDISPLHF. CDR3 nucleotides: TGTGCCATCAGTGACGGAGGACCTGATATTTCACCCCTCCACTTT.

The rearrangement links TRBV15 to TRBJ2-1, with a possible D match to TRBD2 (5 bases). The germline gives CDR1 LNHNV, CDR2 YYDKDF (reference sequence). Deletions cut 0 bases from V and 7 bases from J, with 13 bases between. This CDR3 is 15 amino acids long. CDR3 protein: CATSRDLGSGNEQFF. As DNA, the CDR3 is TGTGCCACCAGCAGAGATCTAGGGAGTGGGAATGAGCAGTTCTTC.

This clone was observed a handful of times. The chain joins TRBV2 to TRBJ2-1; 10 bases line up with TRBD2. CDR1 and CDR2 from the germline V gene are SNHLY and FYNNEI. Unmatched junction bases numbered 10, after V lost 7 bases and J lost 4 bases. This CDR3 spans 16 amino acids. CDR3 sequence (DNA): TGTGCCAGCACTTGGGGAGGACTAGCGGTTTACAATGAGCAGTTCTTC. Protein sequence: CASTWGGLAVYNEQFF.

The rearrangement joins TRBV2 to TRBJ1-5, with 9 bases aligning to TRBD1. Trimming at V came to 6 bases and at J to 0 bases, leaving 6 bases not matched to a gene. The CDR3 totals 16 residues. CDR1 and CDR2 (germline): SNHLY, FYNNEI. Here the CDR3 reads CASRGDRDYSNQPQHF. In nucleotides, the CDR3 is TGTGCCAGCAGGGGGGACAGGGACTATAGCAATCAGCCCCAGCATTTT.